The sequence of this T cell receptor (beta chain) was determined in a study of cytomegalovirus exposure and HLA in healthy donors (dated by TCRdb to the late 2010s). General notes on the study: An earlier analysis of approximately 640 of the donors reported roughly 300 Gb of sequence data and around 110 million unique TCR beta sequences from 150 million to 200 million T cells. Roughly 300 gigabases of sequencing data and around 90 million unique TCR sequences made up an early release that covered 640 HLA-typed donors. Among the roughly 400 genotyped donors, around 81% belonged to the genetic ancestry cluster associated with self-reported Caucasian donors. The study aimed to test whether signatures of past pathogen exposure could be identified by cataloging public T cell receptors. The study used immunosequencing to profile the T cell repertoires of about 670 subjects and linked those repertoires to cytomegalovirus serostatus. Along with the approximately 700-subject first cohort, a separate validation cohort of over a hundred different subjects was used. To predict cytomegalovirus infection status, the study combined high-throughput TCR immunosequencing, statistical association of individual TCRs with disease status, and machine learning. A later analysis re-examined previously published TCR beta repertoires from hundreds of donors and added high-resolution HLA genotyping to investigate patterns of TCR occurrence. Rather than using new phenotypic data, the later analysis identified candidate immune exposures from TCR beta sequences and from how often those sequences occurred across donors. To decide whether each TCR beta V gene segment behaved as functional or pseudogenic, an earlier analysis of several hundred of the donors relied on high-throughput TCR beta sequencing. Alongside the repertoire data, information on donor age, sex, ethnicity and CMV serostatus was compiled. A later genetic analysis took genome-wide SNP genotypes for 398 of the 666 donors and used that subset as a discovery cohort. All discovery cohort repertoires had been generated on a single sequencing platform. HLA typing covered class I and class II loci at four-digit resolution. The number of donors typed differed by locus, with 629-630 for A, B, C, DRB1 and DQB1, 522 for DQA1, over 600 for DPA1, and some 440 for DPB1. Several DR-DQ haplotypes were handled as single units for association and clustering because linkage in the cohort was strong. Among over 350 genotyped donors of the cohort, an average of roughly 240,000 unique TCR beta nucleotide sequences were sequenced per donor, around 18% of them non-productive.

What the study reported, not specific to this receptor: Most TCR sequences were observed very rarely across donors, whereas some public TCRs were present in many individuals. In a later genetic analysis, fewer N-insertions in productive TCRs were reported among donors in an Asian-associated ancestry cluster than the roughly 700-donor mean. In a later genetic analysis, a missense DCLRE1C variant was associated with V-gene and J-gene trimming of TCR beta chains, and the association was replicated in an independent cohort. In an earlier analysis of more than 500 of the donors, most TCR beta V segments appeared in productive rearrangements about 87% or about 30% of the time, broadly matching IMGT annotations. Linkage disequilibrium might explain the correlated functional status among segregating V segments, but an unknown experimental factor could not be ruled out. A cluster of highly shared sequence variants was judged likely to be a technical artifact of the sequencing pipeline. The only immune exposure information available for the cohort was CMV serostatus. Assigning TCR associations to individual alleles was difficult when HLA alleles, especially DR and DQ, strongly co-occurred. The earlier analysis of 587 of the donors excluded roughly 17 rarely observed V segments, including chromosome 9 orphons, because counts were too low. According to a later analysis, parvovirus B19, influenza, CMV and Epstein-Barr virus appeared linked to several top co-occurrence clusters. The study gave a list of more than 150 TCR beta chains associated with cytomegalovirus. The authors suggested that the approach could potentially be extended to other disease states and immunological phenotypes. A further reported finding was that TCR beta sequences accurately predicted the HLA-A and HLA-B alleles for most subjects in the first cohort. Some IMGT-functional V segments, including TRBV6-2 and TRBV6-3, could not be distinguished by the 87-base-pair reads and were therefore excluded. Most CMV-associated TCR beta chains appeared to be HLA-restricted in a later analysis, and the HLA associations seemed to be driven largely by CMV exposure. Cytomegalovirus status was reported to be diagnosed by the classifier with high specificity and sensitivity in both the original and validation cohorts. At a false discovery rate of 0.05, a later analysis linked under 20,000 TCR beta sequences to specific HLA alleles. Compared with equally common non-associated chains, HLA-associated TCR beta chains in a later analysis were more clonally expanded and had lower generation probabilities. Because HLA typing was missing for some donors at each locus, association tests included only the typed subset. The presence/absence analyses assumed that sequencing depth was roughly uniform across donors, and that assumption may not be true. In vitro tests confirmed that a few of the cytomegalovirus-associated TCR beta chains recognize cytomegalovirus antigens. In a later analysis, the rate of TCR association differed among HLA loci, with DRB1 alleles having the most associated TCRs and HLA-C alleles having the fewest. This cohort had only TCR beta chains sequenced, and the lack of alpha or paired-chain data limited which features could be detected.

V loses 6 bases, J loses 3 bases, and the germline ends lie 11 bases apart. The CDR3 runs 13 residues from the cysteine to the phenylalanine. The sequence is cut down to CDR3 DNA, 39 bases in frame from base 1. In the germline V gene (reference sequence), CDR1 corresponds to MNHEY and CDR2 to SMNVEV. The cohort comprised more than 550 healthy bone marrow donors. At the time of sampling, all cohort members were nominally healthy, though unrecorded immune exposures were likely present. The donor tested CMV seropositive, placing the donor among the 289 seropositive members of the cohort. Each donor provided a peripheral blood sample, and peripheral blood mononuclear cells were used for TCR beta sequencing. The Qiagen DNeasy Blood Extraction Kit was used to extract genomic DNA from the blood cell samples. Library prep was done by the immunoSEQ multiplex PCR assay. For the multiplex PCR, a mixture combining 60 forward primers for TCR Vbeta segments and 13 reverse primers for TCR Jbeta segments was used. The CDR3 region of rearranged TCR beta genes was amplified from genomic DNA by a multiplex PCR assay. On the Illumina HiSeq System, the amplified TCR beta libraries were sequenced as 87-base-pair reads. As for how the authors treated the data: A later analysis tallied about 77 million unique TCR beta chains across the 666 repertoires, and about 12 million of those chains were shared by two or more donors. A nearest-neighbor algorithm error-corrected the raw reads and collapsed the reads into unique sequences, merging closely related sequences to remove PCR and sequencing errors. CDR3 sequences were aligned to IMGT reference sequences to assign V, D and J gene segments. For a sequence to be retained, a match of at least six nucleotides was required to both a V gene segment and a J gene segment. Rearrangements were classified as productive when the CDR3 lacked stop codons and remained in frame with V and J, and all other rearrangements were classified as non-productive. CDR3 was defined according to IMGT convention as the region running from the second conserved V-encoded cysteine to the conserved J-encoded phenylalanine. The earlier analysis of some 580 of the donors excluded any sequence lacking an unambiguous match to a single V gene segment. In an earlier analysis of roughly 600 of the donors, a V segment was called functional when productive rearrangements were above 56.7%, and segregating when the standard deviation between donors exceeded 5%. A statistical classification framework was built for diagnosing cytomegalovirus status from the catalog of TCR beta chain sequences. In a later analysis, TCR nucleotide sequences were compared against IMGT/GENE-DB human TR gene sequences so that V and J genes could be assigned. In a later analysis, CDR3 sequences and most-parsimonious VDJ recombination scenarios were assigned using the TCRdist pipeline. In a later analysis, each TCR beta chain was defined by its CDR3 amino acid sequence together with its V-gene family, and reads lacking a unique V-gene family were excluded. In a later analysis, some 600 highly shared, low-generation-probability nucleotide sequences were removed to address suspected cross-contamination and a sequencing artifact. A later analysis calculated a clonal expansion index for each public chain from normalized within-repertoire ranks of inferred template counts. A later analysis computed generation probabilities with a VDJ recombination model fitted to out-of-frame rearrangements, and checked the results against IGoR. In a later analysis, TCR-TCR, TCR-HLA and TCR-CMV co-occurrence was scored with hypergeometric tests, and a repertoire-size bias correction was applied to TCR pairs. To estimate false discovery rates, a later analysis permuted the HLA or CMV assignments 20 times. In a later analysis, co-occurring TCRs were grouped using DBSCAN, with TCRdist sequence similarity added in when clustering inside HLA-allele-positive subsets. Repertoires with fewer than 30,000 or more than 120,000 public chains were left out of co-occurrence clustering, as were five repertoires with anomalous nucleotide sharing. TCRdb took this table from immuneACCESS and kept in-frame rearrangements with V and J called. Such tables lack part of the clones; where checked against another copy, unresolved V genes explain under half of the gap, and the rest is unexplained. For V, J and clone size, that table is used; D and trimming come from the DNA. For this sample there are 75,000 to 90,000 clones; around 73% appear just once. The ten most abundant clones make up less than 9.5% of the sample.

On this clone itself: What this receptor recognizes is not known. The input lacks base qualities; no much larger clone sits a single base away.

The TCR originated in a woman in her thirties or forties in good health and CMV-seropositive. The V and J segments used are TRBV27 and TRBJ1-2, with the identity of the D gene unclear. Specimen: PBMCs. The nucleotide sequence reads TGTGCCAGCAGCCCCTTACATTACTATGGCTACACCTTC. The resulting protein is CASSPLHYYGYTF.